These 10 T cell receptor beta chains were all obtained from the same sample, sequenced in a study of blood T cell repertoires in COVID-19. The assay was immunoSEQ multiplex PCR, and TCRdb's table has in-frame clones only and misses some. The data hold 130,000 or so clones, with 65% to 80% observed a single time. The sequencing sample was made of peripheral blood. Receptors were obtained from a man in his fifties with acute or convalescent COVID-19.

V is TRBV15 and J is TRBJ1-2; D not resolved. Germline V gene data show CDR1 as LNHNV and CDR2 as YYDKDF (reference sequence). V lost 0 bases to trimming and J lost 4 bases, with 6 bases between them. The CDR3 runs 13 residues. CDR3 sequence (DNA): TGTGCCACCAGCAGAGATGGGCTCTATGGCTACACCTTC. Amino acids: CATSRDGLYGYTF.

This clone was seen repeatedly, ten times or more. This sequence joins TRBV9 and TRBJ1-2; maybe TRBD1 (5 bases). Germline CDR1 reads SGDLS; CDR2 reads YYNGEE. The CDR3 extends over 15 amino acids. The V end lost 0 bases, the J end lost 7 bases, and 16 bases lay between the germline ends. The chain's CDR3 is CASSVGLGQGPGYTF. For the CDR3, the DNA is TGTGCCAGCAGCGTAGGATTGGGGCAGGGCCCTGGCTACACCTTC.

The chain joins TRBV11-2 to TRBJ2-1; TRBD1 matches at 7 bases. V was clipped by 2 bases and J by 7 bases; unmatched bases: 11. The germline CDR1 and CDR2 sequences are SGHAT and FQNNGV. The CDR3 covers 16 residues. The CDR3 loop reads CASSLIFRDRYNEQFF. CDR3 nucleotides: TGTGCCAGCAGCTTAATTTTTAGGGACAGATATAATGAGCAGTTCTTC.

V usage is TRBV3-1 (or the pseudogene TRBV3-2) and J usage is TRBJ2-2; weak D call: TRBD1 (5 bases). V was trimmed by 4 bases and J by 0 bases, leaving 15 bases between them. The CDR3 has 17 amino acids. CDR1 and CDR2 (germline): LGHDT, YNNKEL (reference sequence). The CDR3 loop is CASSPTQGYPNTGELFF. The CDR3 DNA reads as TGTGCCAGCAGCCCCACTCAGGGATACCCGAACACCGGGGAGCTGTTTTTT.

With regard to this clone: Other DNA sequences in the sample encode the same CDR3. V and J are TRBV27 and TRBJ2-7, with TRBD1 matching over 9 bases. The J segment lost 2 bases and the V segment lost 5 bases, leaving 4 bases of the junction unmatched. The CDR3 sequence is 14 residues long. CDR1 and CDR2 (germline): MNHEY, SMNVEV (reference sequence). As DNA, the CDR3 is TGTGCCAGCAGTCCGGGACAGGGCCCCTACGAGCAGTACTTC. Amino acid sequence: CASSPGQGPYEQYF.

The chain joins TRBV6-4 to TRBJ2-5; D is unclear. The CDR3 is 12 amino acids. Trimming removed 2 bases from V and 5 bases from J, with 6 bases in between. Germline values: CDR1 MRHNA, CDR2 SNTAGT. CDR3 DNA sequence: TGTGCCAGCAGTGACAACGGGGAGACCCAGTACTTC. This gives the protein CASSDNGETQYF.

The chain links TRBV7-2 to TRBJ2-1; 7 bases align to TRBD2. V gave up 6 bases and J gave up 5 bases; unmatched junction bases: 10. Germline CDR1 reads SGHTA; CDR2 reads FQGNSA. This CDR3 is 15 amino acids long. CDR3 bases: TGTGCCAGCAGTTCTAGCGGAACTAAAAACAATGAGCAGTTCTTC. It codes for CASSSSGTKNNEQFF.

The sample holds one count of this clone. The rearrangement uses TRBV11-2 and TRBJ2-5, with TRBD1 matching 7 bases. This CDR3 has 16 residues. The V gene's germline CDR1 is SGHAT and CDR2 FQNNGV. With V trimmed by 1 base and J by 1 base, 6 bases remained unmatched. The CDR3 here is CASSLGARGTQETQYF. CDR3 in DNA: TGTGCCAGCAGCTTAGGGGCCAGGGGGACCCAAGAGACCCAGTACTTC.

The chain uses TRBV9 and TRBJ1-1; TRBD1 is a possible D gene (6 bases). The length of the CDR3 is 13 residues. Trimming shortened V by 2 bases and J by 5 bases, and 10 bases separated the two germline ends. Germline lookup yields CDR1 SGDLS and CDR2 YYNGEE. In nucleotides, the CDR3 is TGTGCCAGCAGCGTTCAGGGGCAGACTGAAGCTTTCTTT. Protein: CASSVQGQTEAFF.

Details on this clone: The junction departs from germline at one end; a sequencing error may be responsible. The rearrangement joins TRBV6-5 to TRBJ2-5; TRBD2 agrees at 8 bases. The germline V gene encodes CDR1 MNHEY and CDR2 SVGAGI. This CDR3 spans 13 amino acids. The CDR3 loop reads CVSGVAGQETQYF. The DNA for the CDR3 is TGTGTCAGCGGAGTAGCGGGGCAAGAGACCCAGTACTTC.